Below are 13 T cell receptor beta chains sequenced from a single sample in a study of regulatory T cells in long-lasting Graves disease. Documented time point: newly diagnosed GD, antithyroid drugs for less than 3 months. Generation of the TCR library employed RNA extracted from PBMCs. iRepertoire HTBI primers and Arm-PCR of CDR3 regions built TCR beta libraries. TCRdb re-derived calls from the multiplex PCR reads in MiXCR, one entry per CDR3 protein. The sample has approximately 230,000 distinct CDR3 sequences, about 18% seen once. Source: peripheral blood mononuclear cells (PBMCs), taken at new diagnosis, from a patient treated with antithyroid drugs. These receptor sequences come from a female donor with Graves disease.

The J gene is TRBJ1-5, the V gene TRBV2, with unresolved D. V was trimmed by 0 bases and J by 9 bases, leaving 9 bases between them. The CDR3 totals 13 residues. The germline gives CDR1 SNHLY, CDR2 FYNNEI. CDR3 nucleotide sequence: TGTGCCAGCAGTGAAGCTGACTTCTTGCCCCAGCATTTT. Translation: CASSEADFLPQHF.

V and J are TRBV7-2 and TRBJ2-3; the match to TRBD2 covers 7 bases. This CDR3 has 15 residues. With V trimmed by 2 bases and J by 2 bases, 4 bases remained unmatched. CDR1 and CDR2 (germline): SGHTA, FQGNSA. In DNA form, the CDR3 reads TGTGCCAGCAGCTTAAGTGGGAGGGTCACAGATACGCAGTATTTT. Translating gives CASSLSGRVTDTQYF.

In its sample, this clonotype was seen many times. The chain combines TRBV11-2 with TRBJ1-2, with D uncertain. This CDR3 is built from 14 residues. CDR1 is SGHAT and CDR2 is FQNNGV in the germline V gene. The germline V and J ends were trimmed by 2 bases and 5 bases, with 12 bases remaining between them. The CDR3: CASSLTGTAYGYTF. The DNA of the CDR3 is TGTGCCAGCAGCTTAACCGGAACAGCGTATGGCTACACCTTC.

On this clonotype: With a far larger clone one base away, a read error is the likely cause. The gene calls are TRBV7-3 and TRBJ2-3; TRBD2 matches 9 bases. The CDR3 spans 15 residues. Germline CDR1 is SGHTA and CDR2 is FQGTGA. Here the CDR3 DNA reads TGTGCCAGCAGCTTAGTCGGGGTAGCGGGAGATACGCGGTATTTT. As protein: CASSLVGVAGDTRYF.

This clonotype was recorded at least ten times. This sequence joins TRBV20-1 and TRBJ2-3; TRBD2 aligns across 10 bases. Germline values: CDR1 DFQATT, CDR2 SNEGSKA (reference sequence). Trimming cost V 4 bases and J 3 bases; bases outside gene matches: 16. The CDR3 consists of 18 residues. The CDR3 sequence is CSAIVRRKLAGITDTQYF. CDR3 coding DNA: TGCAGTGCTATTGTCCGCCGGAAACTAGCGGGAATAACAGATACGCAGTATTTT.

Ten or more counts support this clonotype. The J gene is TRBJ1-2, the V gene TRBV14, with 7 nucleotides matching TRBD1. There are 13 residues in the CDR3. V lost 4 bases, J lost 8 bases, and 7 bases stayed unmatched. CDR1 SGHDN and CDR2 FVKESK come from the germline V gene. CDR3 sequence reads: CASSRDRAKGYTF. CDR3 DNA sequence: TGTGCCAGCAGCCGAGACAGGGCAAAGGGCTACACCTTC.

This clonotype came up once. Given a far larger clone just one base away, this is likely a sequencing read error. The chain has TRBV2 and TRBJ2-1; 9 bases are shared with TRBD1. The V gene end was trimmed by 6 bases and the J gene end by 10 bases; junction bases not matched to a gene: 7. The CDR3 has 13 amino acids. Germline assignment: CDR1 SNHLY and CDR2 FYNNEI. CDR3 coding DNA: TGTGCCAGCAGGCCGGGACAGGGCTTCGAGCAGTTCTTC. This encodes CASRPGQGFEQFF.

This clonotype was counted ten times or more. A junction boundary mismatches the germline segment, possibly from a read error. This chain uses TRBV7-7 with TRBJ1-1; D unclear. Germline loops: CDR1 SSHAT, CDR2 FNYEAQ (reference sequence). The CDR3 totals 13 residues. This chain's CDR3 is CASSRGKNTEAFF. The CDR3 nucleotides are TGTGCTAGCAGCCGAGGAAAGAACACTGAAGCTTTCTTT.

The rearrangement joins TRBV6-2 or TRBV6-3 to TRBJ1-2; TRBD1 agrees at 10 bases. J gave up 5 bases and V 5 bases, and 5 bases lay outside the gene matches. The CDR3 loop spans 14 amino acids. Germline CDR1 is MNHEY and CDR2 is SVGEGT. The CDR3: CASSELGQGYGYTF. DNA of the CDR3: TGTGCCAGCAGTGAATTGGGACAGGGGTATGGCTACACCTTC.

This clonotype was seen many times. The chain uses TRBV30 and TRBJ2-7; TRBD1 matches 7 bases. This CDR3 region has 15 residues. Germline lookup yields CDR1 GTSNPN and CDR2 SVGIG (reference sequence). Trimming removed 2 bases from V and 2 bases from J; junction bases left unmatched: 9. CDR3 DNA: TGTGCCTGGAGTAGACCGGGACAGTATACCTACGAGCAGTACTTC. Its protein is CAWSRPGQYTYEQYF.

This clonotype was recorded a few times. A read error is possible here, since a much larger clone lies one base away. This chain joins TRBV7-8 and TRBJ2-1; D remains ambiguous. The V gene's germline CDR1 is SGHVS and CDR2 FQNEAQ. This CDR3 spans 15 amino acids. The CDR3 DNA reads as TGTGCCAGCAGCTTGGCGGAAAGCTCCTACAATGAGCGGTTCTTC. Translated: CASSLAESSYNERFF.

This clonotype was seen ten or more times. CDR3 amino acids: CASTEGPAGEQFF. DNA of the CDR3: TGCGCCAGCACCGAGGGCCCGGCGGGGGAGCAGTTCTTC. J is TRBJ2-1 and V is TRBV10-2; TRBD2 might be the D (6 bases). The germline CDR1 and CDR2 sequences are WSHSY and SAAADI. The CDR3 consists of 13 residues. The V end lost 7 bases, the J end lost 10 bases, and 17 bases lay between the germline ends.

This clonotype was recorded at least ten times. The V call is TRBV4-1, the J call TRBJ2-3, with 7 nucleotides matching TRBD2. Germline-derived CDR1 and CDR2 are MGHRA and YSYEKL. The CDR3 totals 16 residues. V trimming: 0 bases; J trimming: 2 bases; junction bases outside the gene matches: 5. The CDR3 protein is CASSQEPAGLTDTQYF. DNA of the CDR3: TGCGCCAGCAGCCAAGAGCCAGCGGGGCTCACAGATACGCAGTATTTT.